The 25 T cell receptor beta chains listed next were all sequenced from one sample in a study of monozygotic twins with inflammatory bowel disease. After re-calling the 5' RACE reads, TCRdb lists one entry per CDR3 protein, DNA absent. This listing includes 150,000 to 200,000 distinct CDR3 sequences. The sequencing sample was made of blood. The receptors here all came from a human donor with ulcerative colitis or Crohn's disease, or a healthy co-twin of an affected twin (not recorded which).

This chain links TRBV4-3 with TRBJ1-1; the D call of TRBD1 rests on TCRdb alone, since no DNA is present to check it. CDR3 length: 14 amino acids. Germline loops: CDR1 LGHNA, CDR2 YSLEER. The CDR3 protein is CASSPRTVNTEAFF.

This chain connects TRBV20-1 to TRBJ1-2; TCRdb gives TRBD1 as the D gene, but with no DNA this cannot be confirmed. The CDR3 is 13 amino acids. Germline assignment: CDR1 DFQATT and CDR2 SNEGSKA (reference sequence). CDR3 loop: CSASTGSNYGYTF.

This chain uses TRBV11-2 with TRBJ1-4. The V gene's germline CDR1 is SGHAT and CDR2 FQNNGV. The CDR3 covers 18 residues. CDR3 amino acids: CASSSPRLGGTSGKKLFF.

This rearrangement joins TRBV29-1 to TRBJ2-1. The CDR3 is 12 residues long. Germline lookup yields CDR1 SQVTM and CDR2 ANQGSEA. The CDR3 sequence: CSVDLTYNEQFF.

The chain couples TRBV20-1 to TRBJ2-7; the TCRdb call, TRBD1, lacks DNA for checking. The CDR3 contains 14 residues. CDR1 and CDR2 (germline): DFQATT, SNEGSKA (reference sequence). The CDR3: CSASVQGSRNEQYF.

CDR3 loop: CASSPTGNGGYTF. V and J are TRBV27 and TRBJ1-2; without DNA, the TCRdb call of TRBD1 cannot be checked. The CDR3 totals 13 residues. Germline V gene lookup returns CDR1 MNHEY and CDR2 SMNVEV (reference sequence).

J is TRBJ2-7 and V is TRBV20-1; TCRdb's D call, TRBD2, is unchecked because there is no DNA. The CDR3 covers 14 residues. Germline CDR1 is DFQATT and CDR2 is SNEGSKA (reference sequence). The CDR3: CSASGGLAAYEQYF.

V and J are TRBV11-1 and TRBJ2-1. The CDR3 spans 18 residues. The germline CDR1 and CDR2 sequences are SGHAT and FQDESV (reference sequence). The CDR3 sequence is CASSLAHVGKRSYNEQFF.

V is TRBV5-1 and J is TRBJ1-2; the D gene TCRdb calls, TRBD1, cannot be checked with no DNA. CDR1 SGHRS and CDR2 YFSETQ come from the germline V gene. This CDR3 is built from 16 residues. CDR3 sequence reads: CASSLTPETGAYGYTF.

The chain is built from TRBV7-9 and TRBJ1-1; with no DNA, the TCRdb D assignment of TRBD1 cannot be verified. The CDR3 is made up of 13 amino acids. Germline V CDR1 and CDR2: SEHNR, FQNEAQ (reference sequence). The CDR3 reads CASSKADRVIPFF.

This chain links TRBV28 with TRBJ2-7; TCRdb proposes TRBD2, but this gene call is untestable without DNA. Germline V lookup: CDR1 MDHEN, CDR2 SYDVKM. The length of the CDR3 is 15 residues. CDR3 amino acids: CASSLRGIGPYEQYF.

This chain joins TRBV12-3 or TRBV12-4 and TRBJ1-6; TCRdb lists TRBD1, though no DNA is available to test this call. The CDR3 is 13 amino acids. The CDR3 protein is CASSPPRGSPLHF.

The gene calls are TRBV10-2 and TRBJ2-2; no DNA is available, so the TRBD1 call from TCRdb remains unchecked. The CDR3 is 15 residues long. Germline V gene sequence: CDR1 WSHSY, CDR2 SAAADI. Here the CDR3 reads CASRPGMSNTGELFF.

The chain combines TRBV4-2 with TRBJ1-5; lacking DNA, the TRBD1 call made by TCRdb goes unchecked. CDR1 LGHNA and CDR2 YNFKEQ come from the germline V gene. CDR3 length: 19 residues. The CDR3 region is CASSQGRGQGIRRGQPQHF.

CDR3 in amino acids: CSAYGLAGVGELFF. This chain uses TRBV20-1 with TRBJ2-2; TCRdb reports TRBD2, a call that lacks DNA to check it against. Germline CDR1 reads DFQATT; CDR2 reads SNEGSKA (reference sequence). The CDR3 loop spans 14 amino acids.

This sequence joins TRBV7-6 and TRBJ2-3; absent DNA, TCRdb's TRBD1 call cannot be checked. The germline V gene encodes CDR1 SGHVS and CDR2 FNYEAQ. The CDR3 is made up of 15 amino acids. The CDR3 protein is CASSSRQGHTDTQYF.

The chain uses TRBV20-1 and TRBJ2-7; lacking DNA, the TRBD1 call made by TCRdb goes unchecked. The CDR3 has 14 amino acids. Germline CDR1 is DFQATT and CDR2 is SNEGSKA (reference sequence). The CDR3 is CSVPGPVIIYEQYF.

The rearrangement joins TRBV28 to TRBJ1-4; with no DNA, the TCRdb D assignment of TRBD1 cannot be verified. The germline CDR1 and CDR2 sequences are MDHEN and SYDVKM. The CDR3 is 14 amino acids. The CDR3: CASSPSGRFEKLFF.

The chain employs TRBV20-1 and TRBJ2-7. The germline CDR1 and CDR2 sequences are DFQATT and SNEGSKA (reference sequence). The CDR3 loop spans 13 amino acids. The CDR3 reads CSARGESSYEQYF.

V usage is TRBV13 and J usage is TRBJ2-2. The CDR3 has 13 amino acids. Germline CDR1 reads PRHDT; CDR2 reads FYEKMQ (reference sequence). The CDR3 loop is CAGRRGNTGELFF.

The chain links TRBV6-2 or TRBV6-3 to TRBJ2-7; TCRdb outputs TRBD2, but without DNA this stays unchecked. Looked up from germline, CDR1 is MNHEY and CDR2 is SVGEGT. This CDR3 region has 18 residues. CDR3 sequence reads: CASSSPSGRRATHGEQYF.

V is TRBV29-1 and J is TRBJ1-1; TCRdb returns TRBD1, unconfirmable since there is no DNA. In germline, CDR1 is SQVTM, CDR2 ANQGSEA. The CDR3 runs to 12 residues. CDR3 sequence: CSVGTDNTEAFF.

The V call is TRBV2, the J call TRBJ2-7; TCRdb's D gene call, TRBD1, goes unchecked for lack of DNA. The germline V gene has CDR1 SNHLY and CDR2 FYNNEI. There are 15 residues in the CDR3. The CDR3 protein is CASTHGTDIPYEQYF.

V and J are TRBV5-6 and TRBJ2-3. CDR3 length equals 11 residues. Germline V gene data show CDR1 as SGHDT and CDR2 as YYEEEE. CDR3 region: CASSLDDTQYF.

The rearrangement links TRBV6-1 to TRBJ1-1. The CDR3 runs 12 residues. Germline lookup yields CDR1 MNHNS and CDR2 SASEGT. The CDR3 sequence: CASSNWVTEAFF.